The clone carrying this T cell receptor beta chain was recorded a few times. Its antigen is currently unknown. CDR3 length: 15 amino acids. Trimming shortened V by 4 bases and J by 6 bases, and 17 bases separated the two germline ends. CDR1 is SGHDT, CDR2 YYEEEE, per germline. This record comes from a study of cytomegalovirus exposure and HLA in healthy donors. Whole-study results and caveats: Earlier findings revealed that most TCR beta V segments proved productive either about 87% or about 30% of the time. There were some V segments, including TRBV6-2 and TRBV6-3, excluded as indistinguishable. Cytomegalovirus association was assigned to approximately 160 TCR beta chains.

The PCR employed 60 Vbeta primers together with 13 Jbeta primers. Libraries were prepared by immunoSEQ multiplex PCR; TCRdb keeps only in-frame clonotypes and omits some of them. Altogether some 150,000 clones are present, 78% being singletons, with the ten largest covering approximately 2.8%. The chain uses TRBV5-6 and TRBJ1-5, with D possibly TRBD1 on 5 matching bases. This TCR came from a male donor in good health and CMV-seronegative. The material sequenced was PBMCs. Written as DNA, the CDR3 is TGTGCCAGCAGCAACTGGGGACTCCTGAGTCAGCCCCAGCATTTT. Translated: CASSNWGLLSQPQHF.